A selection of T cell receptor beta chains follows, all from one sample in a study of shared T cell receptors in the human thymus. Sequenced by immunoSEQ multiplex PCR; TCRdb stores in-frame clones only, minus some. The table records about 380,000 clones, approximately 95% of them present only once. Sequenced sample: thymocytes. The receptors stem from a human donor. Both conserved end residues are part of each CDR3. The order of the fields is D gene, V gene, J gene, clone size, CDR3 DNA, CDR3 protein. D genes are given only for firm matches. For some rows the clone size is stated as once, few or many, or as a class when expanded; others skip it.

D: NA; V: TRBV21-1; J: TRBJ1-5; size: NA; DNA: TGTGCCAGCAGCAAAGAGGGACAGGGAGCTCAGCCCCAGCATTTT; CDR3: CASSKEGQGAQPQHF
D: NA; V: TRBV7-2; J: TRBJ1-5; size: once; DNA: TGTGCCAGCAGCTCCGCTTTGGGCAATCAGCCCCAGCATTTT; CDR3: CASSSALGNQPQHF
D: TRBD1; V: TRBV4-2; J: TRBJ1-5; size: NA; DNA: TGTGCCAGCAGCCTAGGGACAGGAGATAGCAATCAGCCCCAGCATTTT; CDR3: CASSLGTGDSNQPQHF
D: TRBD1; V: TRBV27; J: TRBJ2-2; size: NA; DNA: TGTGCCAGCAGATTCGGACAGGGGGCTGGGGTCGGGGAGCTGTTTTTT; CDR3: CASRFGQGAGVGELFF
D: NA; V: TRBV19; J: TRBJ2-3; size: NA; DNA: TGTGCCAGTAGTATAAAGCGGGCAAAACGTTTGACAGATACGCAGTATTTT; CDR3: CASSIKRAKRLTDTQYF
D: NA; V: TRBV18; J: TRBJ2-7; size: NA; DNA: TGTGCCAGCTCCCGAGCGTGGACGGCCTCCACCTACGAGCAGTACTTC; CDR3: CASSRAWTASTYEQYF
D: NA; V: TRBV27; J: TRBJ2-7; size: NA; DNA: TGTGCCAGCAGTTCCCTTTCCCGTCCGGGGTACGAGCAGTACTTC; CDR3: CASSSLSRPGYEQYF
D: NA; V: TRBV5-1; J: TRBJ1-1; size: NA; DNA: TGCGCCAGCAGCTTGGGGGGCCAGACCCCACTGAACACTGAAGCTTTCTTT; CDR3: CASSLGGQTPLNTEAFF
D: NA; V: TRBV7-9; J: TRBJ2-1; size: NA; DNA: TGTGCCAGCAGCTTAGTCTTCATGGATGAGCAGTTCTTC; CDR3: CASSLVFMDEQFF
D: NA; V: TRBV28; J: TRBJ2-1; size: NA; DNA: TGTGCCAGCAGTTTCCCCTACGGGCCTGGCGATGAGCAGTTCTTC; CDR3: CASSFPYGPGDEQFF
D: TRBD2; V: TRBV27; J: TRBJ2-1; size: NA; DNA: TGTGCCAGCAGTTGGTGGGGACTAGCGGCAACAAATGAGCAGTTCTTC; CDR3: CASSWWGLAATNEQFF
D: NA; V: TRBV28; J: TRBJ2-7; size: NA; DNA: TGTGCCAGCAGTTTCGACAGAACCTACGAGCAGTACTTC; CDR3: CASSFDRTYEQYF
D: NA; V: TRBV28; J: TRBJ2-7; size: NA; DNA: TGTGCCAGCAGCCTAGGGGGTATTGGGGCCTACGAGCAGTACTTC; CDR3: CASSLGGIGAYEQYF
D: NA; V: TRBV5-2; J: TRBJ1-2; size: NA; DNA: TGTGCCAGCAGTCTTTCCAGGGACGGGACCTTC; CDR3: CASSLSRDGTF
D: NA; V: TRBV7-3; J: TRBJ2-3; size: NA; DNA: TGTGCCAGCAGCTTACCCCTAGCGACCAGCACAGATACGCAGTATTTT; CDR3: CASSLPLATSTDTQYF
D: TRBD2; V: TRBV2; J: TRBJ2-7; size: NA; DNA: TGTGCCAGCAGTGATACTAGCGGGATAGACGAGCAGTACTTC; CDR3: CASSDTSGIDEQYF
D: TRBD1; V: TRBV28; J: TRBJ2-5; size: NA; DNA: TGTGCCAGCAGTTCAGGGACAGCTCAAGAGACCCAGTACTTC; CDR3: CASSSGTAQETQYF
D: NA; V: TRBV15; J: TRBJ2-7; size: once; DNA: TGTGCCACCAGAGAAAGCTGGGACCGTTCATACGAGCAGTACTTC; CDR3: CATRESWDRSYEQYF
D: NA; V: TRBV5-6; J: TRBJ2-7; size: NA; DNA: TGTGCCAGCAGCTTGGGAGGGGATCGCGAGCAGTACTTC; CDR3: CASSLGGDREQYF
D: NA; V: TRBV5-6; J: TRBJ1-1; size: NA; DNA: TGTGCCAGCAGCTTGGCTGGGGGGCGGACTGAAGCTTTCTTT; CDR3: CASSLAGGRTEAFF
D: NA; V: TRBV5-1; J: TRBJ2-1; size: NA; DNA: TGCGCCAGCAGCTCTCAGTGGAATGAGCAGTTCTTC; CDR3: CASSSQWNEQFF
D: NA; V: TRBV6-5; J: TRBJ2-7; size: once; DNA: TGTGCCAGCGGGAACCGGTTCGAGCAGTACTTC; CDR3: CASGNRFEQYF
D: TRBD1; V: TRBV10-3; J: TRBJ1-2; size: NA; DNA: TGTGCCATCAGTGAGTCTACTCTTCCGGACAGGTATGGCTACACCTTC; CDR3: CAISESTLPDRYGYTF
D: NA; V: TRBV30; J: TRBJ2-7; size: NA; DNA: TGTGCCTGGAGGGCAAAGTTAGGGGTCCCTCGCTACGAGCAGTACTTC; CDR3: CAWRAKLGVPRYEQYF
D: NA; V: TRBV14; J: TRBJ2-3; size: NA; DNA: TGTGCCAGCAGCCAAGTGGAGGGCCTACCCTCCCCGCAGTATTTT; CDR3: CASSQVEGLPSPQYF
D: TRBD2; V: TRBV7-2; J: TRBJ2-1; size: NA; DNA: TGTGCCAGCAGCTTAGCGAGAACTAGCGGGAGGAGTAGGGATGAGCAGTTCTTC; CDR3: CASSLARTSGRSRDEQFF
D: TRBD2; V: TRBV4-3; J: TRBJ2-1; size: NA; DNA: TGCGCCAGCAGCCTTAGCGGGAGGGGGGGCTATGAGCAGTTCTTC; CDR3: CASSLSGRGGYEQFF
D: TRBD1; V: TRBV2; J: TRBJ1-1; size: NA; DNA: TGTGCCAGCAGTGGGCAAGCCGCAGGGACAGATACTGAAGCTTTCTTT; CDR3: CASSGQAAGTDTEAFF
D: NA; V: TRBV14; J: TRBJ2-2; size: once; DNA: TGTGCCAGCAGCCAAGATGAGGGACCCGTAGAAACCACCGGGGAGCTGTTTTTT; CDR3: CASSQDEGPVETTGELFF
D: NA; V: TRBV11-2; J: TRBJ2-5; size: NA; DNA: TGTGCCAGCAGCTGGATGGGACTCCCGCTTGTAGAGACCCAGTACTTC; CDR3: CASSWMGLPLVETQYF
D: NA; V: TRBV27; J: TRBJ1-1; size: NA; DNA: TGTGCCAGCAGTTTAACAGGAGACAACACTGAAGCTTTCTTT; CDR3: CASSLTGDNTEAFF